Sequencing of this TCR beta chain was carried out in a study of blood T cell repertoires in COVID-19. Looking at the study overall: The study drew acute and convalescent COVID-19 samples from the United States, Italy and Spain.

Per the germline V gene, CDR1 is SNHLY and CDR2 is FYNNEI. The CDR3 spans 13 residues. The germline V and J ends were trimmed by 8 bases and 9 bases, with 14 bases remaining between them. Sequencing used immunoSEQ multiplex PCR; TCRdb keeps in-frame clones, though not all of them. The sample has fewer than 350,000 clones, around 90% seen once. The chain combines TRBV2 with TRBJ1-6, with a tentative D call TRBD1 (6 bases). This TCR derives from a woman under 30 with acute COVID-19. Input material: PBMCs or T cells enriched from blood (not recorded which). CDR3 DNA sequence: TGTGCCAGCCTTGGGCAGGGGACTTCACCCCTCCACTTT. It is translated as CASLGQGTSPLHF.